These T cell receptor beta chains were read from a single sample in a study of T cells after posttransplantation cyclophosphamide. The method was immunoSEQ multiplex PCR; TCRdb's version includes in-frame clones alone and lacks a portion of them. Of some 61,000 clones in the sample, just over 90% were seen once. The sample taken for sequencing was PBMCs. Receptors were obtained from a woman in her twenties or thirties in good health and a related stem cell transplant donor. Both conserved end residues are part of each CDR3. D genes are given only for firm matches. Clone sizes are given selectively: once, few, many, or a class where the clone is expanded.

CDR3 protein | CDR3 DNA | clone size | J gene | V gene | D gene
CASSTGNHNEKLFF | TGTGCCAGCAGCACGGGAAACCATAATGAAAAACTGTTTTTT | . | TRBJ1-4 | TRBV5-4 | .
CASSLGTQNNNEQFF | TGTGCCAGCAGTCTAGGAACCCAGAACAACAATGAGCAGTTCTTC | . | TRBJ2-1 | TRBV28 | .
CASAALVDRAPQHF | TGTGCCAGCGCTGCCTTGGTGGACAGGGCGCCCCAGCATTTT | . | TRBJ1-5 | TRBV2 | TRBD1
CASSQLVAGGIGADTQYF | TGTGCCAGCAGCCAATTGGTAGCGGGGGGCATCGGGGCAGATACGCAGTATTTT | few | TRBJ2-3 | TRBV4-2 | TRBD2
CASKWDGGGYTF | TGTGCCAGCAAGTGGGATGGGGGCGGCTACACCTTC | . | TRBJ1-2 | TRBV28 | .
CASSFINIDTDTQYF | TGCGCCAGCAGCTTCATCAACATAGACACAGATACGCAGTATTTT | once | TRBJ2-3 | TRBV5-1 | .
CASSQEGGQNPSYEQYF | TGTGCCAGCAGCCAAGAGGGGGGACAGAATCCCTCCTACGAGCAGTACTTC | . | TRBJ2-7 | TRBV4-2 | .
CASSFRGGHGYTF | TGTGCCAGCAGCTTTCGGGGCGGGCATGGCTACACCTTC | . | TRBJ1-2 | TRBV7-9 | .
CASSLAQETRYF | TGCGCCAGCAGCTTGGCCCAAGAGACCCGGTACTTC | . | TRBJ2-5 | TRBV5-1 | .
CASSLTGLYEKLFF | TGTGCCAGCTCTTTGACAGGGCTGTACGAAAAACTGTTTTTT | few | TRBJ1-4 | TRBV19 | TRBD1
CASSLVAGNTGELFF | TGTGCCAGCAGCTTAGTGGCAGGGAACACCGGGGAGCTGTTTTTT | . | TRBJ2-2 | TRBV7-2 | .
CASKKTTDTQYF | TGTGCCAGCAAAAAGACCACAGATACGCAGTATTTT | . | TRBJ2-3 | TRBV2 | .
CASSEEQANTEAFF | TGTGCCAGCAGTGAAGAACAGGCGAACACTGAAGCTTTCTTT | . | TRBJ1-1 | TRBV2 | .
CASCLTRGNSPLHF | TGTGCCAGCTGCCTGACCAGGGGTAATTCACCCCTCCACTTT | . | TRBJ1-6 | TRBV6-5 | .
CASSLVGGEQPQHF | TGTGCCAGCAGCTTGGTAGGCGGGGAACAGCCCCAGCATTTT | . | TRBJ1-5 | TRBV5-6 | .
CASSLFLQETQYF | TGCGCCAGCAGCTTGTTTCTACAAGAGACCCAGTACTTC | . | TRBJ2-5 | TRBV5-1 | .
CASSLREVRTEAFF | TGTGCCAGCAGCTTGCGGGAGGTCAGAACTGAAGCTTTCTTT | . | TRBJ1-1 | TRBV5-5 | .
CASSMARVQGYTF | TGTGCCAGTAGTATGGCCCGGGTACAGGGCTACACCTTC | few | TRBJ1-2 | TRBV19 | .
CASSPSFDREDQPQHF | TGTGCCAGCAGTCCATCCTTTGACAGGGAGGATCAGCCCCAGCATTTT | . | TRBJ1-5 | TRBV28 | TRBD1
CASSPAGERVTQHF | TGTGCCAGCAGCCCGGCAGGGGAAAGGGTCACCCAGCATTTT | once | TRBJ1-5 | TRBV9 | .
CSVEGASNYEQYF | TGCAGCGTTGAGGGGGCCAGTAACTACGAGCAGTACTTC | . | TRBJ2-7 | TRBV29-1 | .
CASSWGGTTKNIQYF | TGCGCCAGCAGTTGGGGCGGGACTACCAAAAACATTCAGTACTTC | . | TRBJ2-4 | TRBV5-1 | TRBD2
CASSLLAGGDQDEQFF | TGTGCCAGCAGCCTACTAGCGGGGGGGGACCAGGATGAGCAGTTCTTC | once | TRBJ2-1 | TRBV7-9 | TRBD2
CASSSGKTGELFF | TGTGCCAGCAGCTCAGGGAAAACCGGGGAGCTGTTTTTT | . | TRBJ2-2 | TRBV11-1 | .
CASSQDRSGVVYEQYF | TGTGCCAGCAGCCAAGATCGGTCAGGGGTGGTCTACGAGCAGTACTTC | once | TRBJ2-7 | TRBV4-2 | .
CASSQVWDRATGELFF | TGTGCCAGCAGCCAAGTCTGGGACAGGGCCACCGGGGAGCTGTTTTTT | . | TRBJ2-2 | TRBV14 | TRBD1
CASSSPAGGSTDTQYF | TGTGCCAGCAGTTCCCCAGCGGGGGGAAGCACAGATACGCAGTATTTT | . | TRBJ2-3 | TRBV6-6 | TRBD2
CSVAYGGAAETQYF | TGCAGCGTTGCTTACGGGGGGGCGGCAGAGACCCAGTACTTC | . | TRBJ2-5 | TRBV29-1 | TRBD2
CASSLVSVRLDTQYF | TGTGCCAGCAGCTTAGTATCTGTAAGGCTAGATACGCAGTATTTT | . | TRBJ2-3 | TRBV7-8 | .
CASSQDLGETLHF | TGTGCCAGCAGCCAAGATCTGGGGGAGACCCTCCACTTT | . | TRBJ1-6 | TRBV4-2 | .
CASSPRSDTQYF | TGTGCCAGTAGTCCCCGGAGCGATACGCAGTATTTT | . | TRBJ2-3 | TRBV19 | .
CASSLVGQGSYEQYF | TGTGCCAGCAGCTTAGTAGGACAGGGTAGCTACGAGCAGTACTTC | . | TRBJ2-7 | TRBV11-3 | TRBD1
CASIGRLQGHSGANVLTF | TGTGCCAGCATCGGGAGGCTCCAAGGTCACTCTGGGGCCAACGTCCTGACTTTC | . | TRBJ2-6 | TRBV5-6 | TRBD2
CASSQEGGHNSPLHF | TGCGCCAGCAGCCAAGAAGGGGGACATAATTCACCCCTCCACTTT | . | TRBJ1-6 | TRBV4-1 | .
CASREVSGAYEQYF | TGCGCCAGCAGGGAGGTTAGCGGGGCCTACGAGCAGTACTTC | . | TRBJ2-7 | TRBV10-2 | TRBD2
CASSLGPGYTF | TGTGCCAGCAGCTTGGGTCCTGGCTACACCTTC | . | TRBJ1-2 | TRBV5-6 | .